This T cell receptor (beta chain) is from a study of T-cell reconstitution after alpha-beta-depleted transplantation in children. This CDR3 is built from 14 residues. V lost 1 base to trimming and J lost 3 bases; unmatched junction nucleotides: 0. From germline, CDR1 is SGHRS and CDR2 YFSETQ. Preparation of the TCRbeta library was carried out with unique molecular identifiers. In TCRdb, the PCR reads were re-called with MiXCR into one record per CDR3 protein. The sample yields 83,000 or so distinct CDR3 sequences, approximately 8.4% seen once. This clonotype has a count of ten or more. The origin of this receptor is a human donor who donated a stem cell graft to a child with congenital amegakaryocytic thrombocytopenia. The V call is TRBV5-1, the J call TRBJ2-7; 11 positions agree with TRBD2. The specimen comprised PBMCs from the stem cell graft donor, sampled from the stem cell graft. For the CDR3, the DNA is TGCGCCAGCAGCTTGACTAGCGGGGGCTACGAGCAGTACTTC. Translated, it gives CASSLTSGGYEQYF.